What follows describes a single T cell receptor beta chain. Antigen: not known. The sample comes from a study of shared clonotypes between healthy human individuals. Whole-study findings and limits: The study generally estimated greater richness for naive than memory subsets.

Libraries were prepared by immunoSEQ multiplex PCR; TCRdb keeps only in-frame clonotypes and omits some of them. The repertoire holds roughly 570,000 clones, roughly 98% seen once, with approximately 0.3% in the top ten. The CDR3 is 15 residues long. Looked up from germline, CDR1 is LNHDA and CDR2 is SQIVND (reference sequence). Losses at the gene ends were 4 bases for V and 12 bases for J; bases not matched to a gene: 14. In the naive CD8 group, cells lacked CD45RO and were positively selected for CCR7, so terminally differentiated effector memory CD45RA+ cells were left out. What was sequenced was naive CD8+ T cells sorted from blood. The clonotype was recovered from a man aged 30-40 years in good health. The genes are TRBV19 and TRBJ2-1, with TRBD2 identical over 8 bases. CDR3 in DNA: TGTGCCAGTAGTACAGCTCATCTTAGCGGGATGGGGCAGTTCTTC. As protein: CASSTAHLSGMGQFF.